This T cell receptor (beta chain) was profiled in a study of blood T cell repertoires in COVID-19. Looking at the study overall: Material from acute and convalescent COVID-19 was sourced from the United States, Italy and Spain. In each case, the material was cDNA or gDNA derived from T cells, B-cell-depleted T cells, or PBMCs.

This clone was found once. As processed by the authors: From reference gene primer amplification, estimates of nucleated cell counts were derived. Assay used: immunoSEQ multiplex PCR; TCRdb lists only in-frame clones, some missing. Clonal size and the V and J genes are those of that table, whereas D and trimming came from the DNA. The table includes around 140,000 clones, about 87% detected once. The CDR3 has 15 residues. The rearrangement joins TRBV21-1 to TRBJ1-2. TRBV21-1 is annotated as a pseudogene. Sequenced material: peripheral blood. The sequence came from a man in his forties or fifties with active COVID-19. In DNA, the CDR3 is TGTGCCAGCCGCCCAACCGGGGAGCCGGACTATGGCTACACCTTC. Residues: CASRPTGEPDYGYTF.